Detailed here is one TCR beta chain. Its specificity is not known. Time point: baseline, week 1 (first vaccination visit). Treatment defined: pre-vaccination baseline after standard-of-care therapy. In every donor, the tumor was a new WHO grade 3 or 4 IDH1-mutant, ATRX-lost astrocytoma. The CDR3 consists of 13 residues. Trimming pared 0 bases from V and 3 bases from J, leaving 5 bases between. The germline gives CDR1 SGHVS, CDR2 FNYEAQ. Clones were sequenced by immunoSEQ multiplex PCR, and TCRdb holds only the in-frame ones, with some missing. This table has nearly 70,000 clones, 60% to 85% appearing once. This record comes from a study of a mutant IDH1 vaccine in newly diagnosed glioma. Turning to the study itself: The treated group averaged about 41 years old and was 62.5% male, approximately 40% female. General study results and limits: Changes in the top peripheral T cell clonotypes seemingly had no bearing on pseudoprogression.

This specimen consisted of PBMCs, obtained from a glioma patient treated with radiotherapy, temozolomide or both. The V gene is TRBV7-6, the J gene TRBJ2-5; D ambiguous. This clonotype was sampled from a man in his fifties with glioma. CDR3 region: CASSLAVKETQYF. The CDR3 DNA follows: TGTGCCAGCAGCTTAGCAGTCAAAGAGACCCAGTACTTC.